Each of the 22 T cell receptor beta chains below was sequenced from the same sample in a study of control samples from healthy donors and cancer patients. The repertoire was sequenced with immunoSEQ multiplex PCR; TCRdb's copy has only in-frame clones and lacks some. Of 40,000 to 50,000 clones listed, about 94% were seen once; the top ten hold 24%. The sequencing input was blood. The receptors shown here come from a man aged 55 to 70 in good health.

This clone was recorded only once. The CDR3 DNA follows: TGTGCCAGCGGATCCCTCCACTTT. It yields the protein CASGSLHF. This chain uses TRBV28 with TRBJ1-6; D is ambiguous. CDR1 MDHEN and CDR2 SYDVKM come from the germline V gene. V lost 8 bases and J 14 bases, leaving 4 bases between the germline ends. This CDR3 has 8 residues.

This rearrangement joins TRBV5-4 to TRBJ2-1, with no clear D. This CDR3 region has 13 residues. The ends were cut back, 4 bases at V and 5 bases at J, with 10 bases in the middle. CDR1 SGHNT and CDR2 YYREEE come from the germline V gene (reference sequence). The CDR3 region is CASSPSIHNEQFF. The CDR3 DNA reads as TGTGCCAGCAGCCCCTCTATCCACAATGAGCAGTTCTTC.

The V and J genes are TRBV7-9 and TRBJ2-1, with 8 bases that match TRBD1. Losses at the gene ends were 1 base for V and 3 bases for J; bases not matched to a gene: 5. Per the germline V gene, CDR1 is SEHNR and CDR2 is FQNEAQ (reference sequence). The length of the CDR3 is 16 residues. CDR3 loop: CASSLEGRGHYNEQFF. CDR3 DNA sequence: TGTGCCAGCAGCTTAGAAGGCAGGGGGCACTACAATGAGCAGTTCTTC.

J is TRBJ2-7 and V is TRBV28, with 8 positions matching TRBD2. V lost 6 bases to trimming and J lost 3 bases; unmatched junction nucleotides: 10. There are 15 residues in the CDR3. From germline, CDR1 is MDHEN and CDR2 SYDVKM. The DNA of the CDR3 is TGTGCCAGCAGACCAAGCGGGAGTATAGTCTACGAGCAGTACTTC. It yields the protein CASRPSGSIVYEQYF.

The rearrangement joins TRBV5-1 to TRBJ1-6; weak D call: TRBD1 (5 bases). Deletions cut 4 bases from V and 7 bases from J, with 24 bases between. The CDR3 totals 18 residues. Germline assignment: CDR1 SGHRS and CDR2 YFSETQ. The CDR3 nucleotides are TGCGCCAGCAGCCGGGCCGGGCAGGGTGGAATAGGAAATTCACCCCTCCACTTT. Amino acids: CASSRAGQGGIGNSPLHF. The complete variable domain, with remaining parts taken from reference TRBV5-1 and TRBJ1-6, reads KAGVTQTPRYLIKTRGQQVTLSCSPISGHRSVSWYQQTPGQGLQFLFEYFSETQRNKGNFPGRFSGRQFSNSRSEMNVSTLELGDSALYLCASSRAGQGGIGNSPLHFGNGTRLTVT.

This clone came up once. The gene calls are TRBV5-6 and TRBJ1-1; D is perhaps TRBD1 (6 bases). V was cut by 3 bases and J by 7 bases, with 16 bases left in between. CDR3 length: 14 residues. The germline gives CDR1 SGHDT, CDR2 YYEEEE. DNA of the CDR3: TGTGCCAGCAGCTGGGGGCCCTACGGGAGTGAAGCTTTCTTT. Protein product: CASSWGPYGSEAFF. Based on the CDR3 plus reference TRBV5-6 and TRBJ1-1, the full variable domain is DAGVTQSPTHLIKTRGQQVTLRCSPKSGHDTVSWYQQALGQGPQFIFQYYEEEERQRGNFPDRFSGHQFPNYSSELNVNALLLGDSALYLCASSWGPYGSEAFFGQGTRLTVV.

This chain uses TRBV7-9 with TRBJ2-7; the D is unclear. The CDR3 contains 13 residues. Germline CDR1 is SEHNR and CDR2 is FQNEAQ (reference sequence). The V and J ends lost 1 base and 6 bases respectively, with 10 bases between them. CDR3: CASSLVSSGEQYF. CDR3 nucleotides: TGTGCCAGCAGCTTAGTGAGTAGTGGCGAGCAGTACTTC.

The rearrangement uses TRBV10-3 and TRBJ2-2, with D possibly being TRBD1 or TRBD2 (5 bases each). V was trimmed by 10 bases and J by 2 bases, leaving 23 bases between them. Germline CDR1 ENHRY, CDR2 SYGVKD. This CDR3 contains 17 residues. CDR3 bases: TGTGCCACCCACGGCACCCTTCCGGGACCAAACACCGGGGAGCTGTTTTTT. Amino acid sequence: CATHGTLPGPNTGELFF.

The V gene is TRBV11-3, the J gene TRBJ2-3; D gene unclear. Germline CDR1 reads SGHNT; CDR2 reads YENEEA. The CDR3 is made up of 14 amino acids. V lost 1 base and J lost 1, with 6 bases in between. The CDR3 protein is CASSLALGTDTQYF. In nucleotides, the CDR3 is TGTGCCAGCAGCTTAGCTCTGGGCACAGATACGCAGTATTTT.

The chain combines TRBV19 with TRBJ2-1; 7 nucleotides line up with TRBD2. Germline CDR1 LNHDA, CDR2 SQIVND (reference sequence). CDR3 size: 14 residues. V lost 6 bases, J lost 4 bases, and 6 bases stayed unmatched. Written as DNA, the CDR3 is TGTGCCAGTAGCGGACTAGTGGGGTACAATGAGCAGTTCTTC. Its protein product is CASSGLVGYNEQFF.

The chain joins TRBV21-1 to TRBJ1-1; the tabulated D call, TRBD1, remains unverified against the DNA. TRBV21-1 counts as a pseudogene. CDR3 length equals 15 residues. CDR3 in amino acids: CASSKRGRGSTEAFF. CDR3 bases: TGTGCCAGCAGCAAAAGGGGCAGGGGGAGCACTGAAGCTTTCTTT.

J is TRBJ1-2 and V is TRBV3-1 (or the pseudogene TRBV3-2); 10 nucleotides line up with TRBD1. CDR3 length: 16 amino acids. Per the germline V gene, CDR1 is LGHDT and CDR2 is YNNKEL (reference sequence). Trimming cost V 2 bases and J 8 bases; bases outside gene matches: 11. Here the CDR3 reads CASSQSGSGQGTGYTF. Here the CDR3 DNA reads TGTGCCAGCAGCCAATCAGGCTCGGGACAGGGGACAGGCTACACCTTC.

This chain links TRBV29-1 with TRBJ1-1; D might be TRBD1 (5 bases). CDR1 is SQVTM and CDR2 is ANQGSEA in the germline V gene. This CDR3 is built from 14 residues. V gave up 7 bases and J gave up 4 bases, with 19 bases separating them. The CDR3 region is CSDPPCPQGTEAFF. The CDR3 nucleotides are TGCAGCGACCCGCCGTGCCCTCAGGGCACTGAAGCTTTCTTT.

This chain uses TRBV7-9 with TRBJ2-5; no reliable D call. Germline CDR1 SEHNR, CDR2 FQNEAQ (reference sequence). V was clipped by 1 base and J by 1 base, with 7 bases between them. The CDR3 runs to 14 residues. As DNA, the CDR3 is TGTGCCAGCAGCTTAGAGGCTATCCAAGAGACCCAGTACTTC. Translation: CASSLEAIQETQYF.

The J gene is TRBJ2-7, the V gene TRBV28; D gene unclear. This CDR3 has 18 amino acids. V was cut by 3 bases and J by 3 bases, with 24 bases left in between. Germline CDR1 and CDR2: MDHEN and SYDVKM. The chain's CDR3 is CASSFYRTFTRNFYEQYF. As DNA, the CDR3 is TGTGCCAGCAGTTTCTATAGAACTTTCACAAGGAATTTCTACGAGCAGTACTTC.

In this sample, this clone turned up once. J is TRBJ2-5 and V is TRBV4-1; either TRBD1 or TRBD2 may fit D (5 bases each). The CDR3 totals 13 residues. V was shortened by 4 bases and J by 4 bases, with 10 bases between the two germline ends. The V gene's germline CDR1 is MGHRA and CDR2 YSYEKL. In nucleotides, the CDR3 is TGCGCCAGCAGCCTTGAGGGGCGAGAGACCCAGTACTTC. This encodes CASSLEGRETQYF.

The DNA for the CDR3 is TGTGCCACCAGCAGACAGGGGCCGCGCCCCGAGCAGTACTTC. Residues: CATSRQGPRPEQYF. The chain has TRBV15 and TRBJ2-7; D might be TRBD1 (6 bases). The CDR3 runs to 14 residues. V lost 2 bases to trimming and J lost 6 bases, with 14 bases between them. The germline gives CDR1 LNHNV, CDR2 YYDKDF (reference sequence).

This sequence joins TRBV19 and TRBJ1-4; 9 bases match TRBD1. CDR3 length: 14 amino acids. V lost 5 bases and J lost 8; bases outside the gene matches: 6. Germline lookup yields CDR1 LNHDA and CDR2 SQIVND (reference sequence). The chain's CDR3 is CASSSGQGGEKLFF. CDR3 nucleotides: TGTGCCAGTAGTTCGGGACAGGGTGGCGAAAAACTGTTTTTT.

The chain combines TRBV19 with TRBJ1-3, with no clear D. This CDR3 is 14 amino acids long. V was pared by 6 bases and J by 2 bases, with 11 bases between. The germline CDR1 and CDR2 sequences are LNHDA and SQIVND (reference sequence). CDR3 sequence (DNA): TGTGCCAGTAGCAAAAAACAAGCTGGAAACACCATATATTTT. Translated, it gives CASSKKQAGNTIYF.

The rearrangement joins TRBV19 to TRBJ1-2; 9 bases map to TRBD1. Trimming at V came to 7 bases and at J to 4 bases, leaving 10 bases not matched to a gene. In germline, CDR1 is LNHDA, CDR2 SQIVND (reference sequence). CDR3 size: 15 residues. The CDR3 bases are TGTGCCAGTACCCCAGAGCTGGGACAGGGCTATGGCTACACCTTC. Protein sequence: CASTPELGQGYGYTF.

This rearrangement joins TRBV6-6 to TRBJ1-3; maybe TRBD1 (6 bases). V lost 2 bases and J lost 4, with 9 bases in between. This CDR3 spans 14 amino acids. Germline values: CDR1 MNHNY, CDR2 SVGAGI (reference sequence). This chain's CDR3 is CASSYGQGGNTIYF. CDR3 DNA: TGTGCCAGCAGTTACGGGCAGGGGGGAAACACCATATATTTT.

This clone has a single count. The gene calls are TRBV4-1 and TRBJ2-5; no firm D call. The CDR3 runs 15 residues. Trimming cost V 0 bases and J 4 bases, with 12 bases left between them. Germline V gives CDR1 MGHRA, CDR2 YSYEKL. CDR3: CASSQDLWEGETQYF. In nucleotides, the CDR3 is TGCGCCAGCAGCCAAGATCTCTGGGAAGGAGAGACCCAGTACTTC.